Shown below are 14 T cell receptor beta chains from a single sample sequenced in a study of CD4 T cells in relation to SARS-CoV-2 and coronaviruses. The unexposed donors gave CD4+ T cells in about 2010-2019, prior to COVID-19. CD4+ T cells were isolated from the cells after about nine days of culture. No antigens are known for them. Some clones are missing from TCRdb's copy, which holds only in-frame ones; the method was immunoSEQ multiplex PCR. The sample has more than 20,000 clones, more than 65% seen once; the top ten hold about 18%. Sequences were obtained from CD4+ T cells from PBMCs, cultured in vitro. The receptor source for this set is a human donor in good health.

The rearrangement links TRBV3-1 (or the pseudogene TRBV3-2) to TRBJ2-7; no firm D call. Germline V CDR1 and CDR2: LGHDT, YNNKEL (reference sequence). This CDR3 spans 13 amino acids. The V end was cut by 4 bases, the J end by 3 bases, with 10 bases between. The CDR3 is CASSLSSRYEQYF. The DNA for the CDR3 is TGTGCCAGCAGCCTTTCCAGCCGCTACGAGCAGTACTTC.

The chain joins TRBV6-2 or TRBV6-3 to TRBJ2-2, with TRBD1 as a possible D gene (5 bases). V lost 7 bases and J 1 base, leaving 19 bases between the germline ends. Per germline, CDR1 MNHEY and CDR2 SVGEGT. This CDR3 comprises 17 residues. CDR3 protein: CASIPQSGQGNTGELFF. CDR3 nucleotide sequence: TGTGCCAGCATCCCCCAGTCTGGCCAGGGGAACACCGGGGAGCTGTTTTTT.

V gene TRBV9 combines with J gene TRBJ2-2; TRBD1 aligns across 8 bases. The V and J ends lost 1 base and 5 bases, in that order; junction bases with no gene match: 4. From germline, CDR1 is SGDLS and CDR2 YYNGEE. CDR3 length equals 15 residues. DNA for the CDR3: TGTGCCAGCAGCGTATCTTGGACAGGGACCGGGGAGCTGTTTTTT. Encoded protein: CASSVSWTGTGELFF.

The chain links TRBV6-2 or TRBV6-3 to TRBJ1-5; possible D gene TRBD1, 5 bases. V was cut by 5 bases and J by 7 bases, with 12 bases left in between. There are 13 residues in the CDR3. Germline CDR1 is MNHEY and CDR2 is SVGEGT. As DNA, the CDR3 is TGTGCCAGCAGTCGGGAGGGGAGCCAGCCCCAGCATTTT. This encodes CASSREGSQPQHF.

V gene TRBV7-7 combines with J gene TRBJ1-5, with D unresolved. With 5 bases removed from V and 2 bases from J, the gap between germline ends came to 10 bases. Germline-derived CDR1 and CDR2 are SSHAT and FNYEAQ (reference sequence). The CDR3 is made up of 14 amino acids. The CDR3 loop is CASSPGICNQPQHF. In nucleotides, the CDR3 is TGTGCCAGCAGCCCTGGGATTTGCAATCAGCCCCAGCATTTT.

The J gene is TRBJ2-1, the V gene TRBV11-3; TRBD2 aligns across 7 bases. The germline gives CDR1 SGHNT, CDR2 YENEEA. Trimming at V came to 3 bases and at J to 8 bases, leaving 4 bases not matched to a gene. The CDR3 consists of 13 residues. CDR3 sequence (DNA): TGTGCCAGCAGCTTGGCGGCGGGAGATGAGCAGTTCTTC. It codes for CASSLAAGDEQFF.

The genes are TRBV30 and TRBJ2-1; 12 nucleotides agree with TRBD2. Trimming took 1 base from V and 6 from J; bases not matched to a gene: 1. The length of the CDR3 is 14 residues. The V gene's germline CDR1 is GTSNPN and CDR2 SVGIG (reference sequence). CDR3 coding DNA: TGTGCCTGGAGTGCTAGCGGGAGGGCCAATGAGCAGTTCTTC. Translating gives CAWSASGRANEQFF. Using reference TRBV30 and TRBJ2-1 for the parts outside the CDR3, the full variable domain is SQTIHQWPATLVQPVGSPLSLECTVEGTSNPNLYWYRQAAGRGLQLLFYSVGIGQISSEVPQNLSASRPQDRQFILSSKKLLLSDSGFYLCAWSASGRANEQFFGPGTRLTVL.

The sample holds a few counts of this clone. This chain joins TRBV14 and TRBJ2-1; D is possibly TRBD1 or TRBD2 (6 bases each). V dropped 4 bases and J dropped 4 bases, with 14 bases sitting between them. Germline CDR1 is SGHDN and CDR2 is FVKESK. CDR3 length equals 15 residues. The CDR3, as DNA: TGTGCCAGCAGCCTCCTGGAAGGGGGGTACAATGAGCAGTTCTTC. Encoded protein: CASSLLEGGYNEQFF.

The chain links TRBV24-1 to TRBJ2-1; 9 positions match TRBD2. Germline V lookup: CDR1 KGHDR, CDR2 SFDVKD. The junction had 8 bases not matched to a gene; V was cut back by 0 bases and J by 6 bases. The length of the CDR3 is 17 residues. DNA for the CDR3: TGTGCCACCAGTGATTTGCATGGTGGGACTAGCCTCAATGAGCAGTTCTTC. Its translation: CATSDLHGGTSLNEQFF.

J is TRBJ1-2 and V is TRBV24-1; perhaps TRBD1 as D (5 bases). CDR3 size: 13 residues. Germline V CDR1 and CDR2: KGHDR, SFDVKD. Deletions cut 0 bases from V and 8 bases from J, with 9 bases between. The CDR3 nucleotides are TGTGCCACCAGTGATTTGTCGGGGACCGGCTACACCTTC. This translates into CATSDLSGTGYTF.

V gene TRBV9 combines with J gene TRBJ2-2; the D gene is possibly TRBD2 (5 bases). The V end was cut by 6 bases, the J end by 0 bases, with 18 bases between. The CDR3 is 17 amino acids. Germline V gives CDR1 SGDLS, CDR2 YYNGEE. The CDR3 nucleotides read TGTGCCAGCACCAACCCCCGAGGGCGGACGAACACCGGGGAGCTGTTTTTT. It codes for CASTNPRGRTNTGELFF.

The chain combines TRBV3-1 (or the pseudogene TRBV3-2) with TRBJ2-5; D unclear. The germline V gene has CDR1 LGHDT and CDR2 YNNKEL (reference sequence). The V end lost 1 base, the J end lost 6 bases, and 3 bases lay between the germline ends. This CDR3 is built from 11 residues. CDR3 in DNA: TGTGCCAGCAGCCAAGTGAAGACCCAGTACTTC. Amino acids: CASSQVKTQYF.

The chain employs TRBV5-1 and TRBJ1-1; the D is unclear. The CDR3 extends over 13 amino acids. Germline V gene lookup returns CDR1 SGHRS and CDR2 YFSETQ. The ends were cut back, 0 bases at V and 5 bases at J, with 8 bases in the middle. The CDR3 coding sequence is TGCGCCAGCAGCTTGGGGGTTGAGACTGAAGCTTTCTTT. Residues: CASSLGVETEAFF.

V and J are TRBV5-1 and TRBJ1-2; D ambiguous. CDR3 length equals 13 residues. Germline values: CDR1 SGHRS, CDR2 YFSETQ. V gave up 4 bases and J gave up 2 bases, with 9 bases separating them. As DNA, the CDR3 is TGCGCCAGCAGCCCGGACGTCAACTATGGCTACACCTTC. This translates into CASSPDVNYGYTF. The variable domain in full, with the rest retrieved from reference TRBV5-1 and TRBJ1-2, is KAGVTQTPRYLIKTRGQQVTLSCSPISGHRSVSWYQQTPGQGLQFLFEYFSETQRNKGNFPGRFSGRQFSNSRSEMNVSTLELGDSALYLCASSPDVNYGYTFGSGTRLTVV.